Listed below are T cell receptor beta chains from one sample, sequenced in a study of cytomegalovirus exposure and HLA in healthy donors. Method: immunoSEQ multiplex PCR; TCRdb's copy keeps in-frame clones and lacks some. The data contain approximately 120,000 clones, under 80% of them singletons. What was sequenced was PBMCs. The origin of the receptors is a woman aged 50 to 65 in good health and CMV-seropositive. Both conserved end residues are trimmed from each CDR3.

SSSFGGSEQY	TRBJ2-7	TRBV7-9
ASRRDGDSPLH	TRBJ1-6	TRBV2
ASSLWGAGANVLT	TRBJ2-6	TRBV5-6
SVVGPSGGETQY	TRBJ2-5	TRBV29-1
ASSLDESGVGYEQY	TRBJ2-7	TRBV11-3
ASSPFGVLQWGNEKLF	TRBJ1-4	TRBV18
ASSVSGEDTQY	TRBJ2-3	TRBV9
ASSPQGGPSYEQY	TRBJ2-7	TRBV18
ASSPWTGDGYT	TRBJ1-2	TRBV7-9
ASSQVLGTDTQY	TRBJ2-3	TRBV4-2
ASTEPGNTQY	TRBJ2-3	TRBV7-2
ASSHGQGGYGGYGYT	TRBJ1-2	TRBV5-4
ASSTFNRRGAEQY	TRBJ2-7	TRBV11-2
AISEYGGRGAYEQY	TRBJ2-7	TRBV10-3
ASTQGAEGYT	TRBJ1-2	TRBV2
ASSPWGANTEAF	TRBJ1-1	TRBV5-1
ASSLAQYNEKLF	TRBJ1-4	TRBV7-6
ASSGQRVQTGELF	TRBJ2-2	TRBV2
ASSQYEGQNTEAF	TRBJ1-1	TRBV18
ASSTGQGYEQY	TRBJ2-7	TRBV7-7
ASGAGSRADTQY	TRBJ2-3	TRBV2
ASSSSSGGTYTQY	TRBJ2-3	TRBV11-3
ASSPDRPNTGELF	TRBJ2-2	TRBV7-3
ASSQDQGAGTDTQY	TRBJ2-3	TRBV4-1
ASSQEELSGGSYNEQF	TRBJ2-1	TRBV4-1
ASSRPETGTQETQY	TRBJ2-5	TRBV7-9
ASRSGTGKRDTEAF	TRBJ1-1	TRBV5-6
AISEGEDYGEQF	TRBJ2-1	TRBV10-3
ASRDRGKYEQY	TRBJ2-7	TRBV6-1
ASSCRTGGIQY	TRBJ2-4	TRBV10-1
ASSQAGTSGRAPAY	TRBJ2-7	TRBV4-1
ASSFAYRGGGELF	TRBJ2-2	TRBV5-4
ASSWGEGSGPSEQY	TRBJ2-7	TRBV27
ASSEGPGQGSYEQY	TRBJ2-7	TRBV5-1
ASSGQGRYEQY	TRBJ2-7	TRBV5-6
ASSLSRAGEKLF	TRBJ1-4	TRBV7-2
ASSPQRTYEQY	TRBJ2-7	TRBV2
ATRPREGTDTQY	TRBJ2-3	TRBV15
ASSGSGTTNIQY	TRBJ2-4	TRBV7-8
ASSQPPGHLQETQY	TRBJ2-5	TRBV4-2